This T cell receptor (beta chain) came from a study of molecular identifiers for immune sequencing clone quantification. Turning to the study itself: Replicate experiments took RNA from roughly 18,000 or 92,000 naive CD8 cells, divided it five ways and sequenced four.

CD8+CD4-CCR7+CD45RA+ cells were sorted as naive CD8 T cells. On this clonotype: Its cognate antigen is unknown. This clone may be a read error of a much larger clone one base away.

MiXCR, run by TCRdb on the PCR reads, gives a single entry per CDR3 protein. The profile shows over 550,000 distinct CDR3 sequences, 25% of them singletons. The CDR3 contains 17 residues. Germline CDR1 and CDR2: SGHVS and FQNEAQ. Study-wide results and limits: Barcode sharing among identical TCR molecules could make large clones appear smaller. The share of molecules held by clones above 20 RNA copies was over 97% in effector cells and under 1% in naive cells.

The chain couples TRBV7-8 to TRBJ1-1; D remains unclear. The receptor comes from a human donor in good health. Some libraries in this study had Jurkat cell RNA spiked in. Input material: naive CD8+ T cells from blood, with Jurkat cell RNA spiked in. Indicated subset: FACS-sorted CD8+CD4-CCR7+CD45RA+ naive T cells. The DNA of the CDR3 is TGTACCAGCAGCTTAGTTAATCTGGGGATTGGTGACACTGAAGCTTTCTTT. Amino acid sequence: CTSSLVNLGIGDTEAFF.